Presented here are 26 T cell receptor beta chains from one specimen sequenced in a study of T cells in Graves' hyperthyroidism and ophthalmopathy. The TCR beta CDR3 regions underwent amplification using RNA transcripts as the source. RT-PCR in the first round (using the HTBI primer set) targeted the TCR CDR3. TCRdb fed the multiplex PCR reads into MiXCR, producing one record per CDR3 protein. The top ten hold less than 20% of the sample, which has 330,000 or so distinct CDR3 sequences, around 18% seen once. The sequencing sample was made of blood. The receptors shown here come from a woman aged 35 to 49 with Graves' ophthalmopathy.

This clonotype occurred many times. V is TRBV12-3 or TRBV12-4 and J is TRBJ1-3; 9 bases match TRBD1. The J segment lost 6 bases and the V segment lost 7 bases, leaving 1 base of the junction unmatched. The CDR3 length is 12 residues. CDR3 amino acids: CASKQGANTIYF. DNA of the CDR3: TGTGCCAGCAAACAGGGGGCAAACACCATATATTTT.

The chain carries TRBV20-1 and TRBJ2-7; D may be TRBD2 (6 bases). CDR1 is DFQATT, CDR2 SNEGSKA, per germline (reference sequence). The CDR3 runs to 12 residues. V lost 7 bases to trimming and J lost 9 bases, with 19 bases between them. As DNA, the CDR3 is TGCAGTGGCAAAGGAAGGGGAGGCGGGCAGTACTTC. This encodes CSGKGRGGGQYF.

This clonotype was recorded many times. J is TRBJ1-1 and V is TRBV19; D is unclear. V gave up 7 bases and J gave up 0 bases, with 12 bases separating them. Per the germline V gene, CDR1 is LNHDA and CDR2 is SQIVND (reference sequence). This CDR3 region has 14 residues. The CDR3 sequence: CASIQRGLNTEAFF. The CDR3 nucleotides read TGTGCCAGTATACAAAGAGGGTTGAACACTGAAGCTTTCTTT.

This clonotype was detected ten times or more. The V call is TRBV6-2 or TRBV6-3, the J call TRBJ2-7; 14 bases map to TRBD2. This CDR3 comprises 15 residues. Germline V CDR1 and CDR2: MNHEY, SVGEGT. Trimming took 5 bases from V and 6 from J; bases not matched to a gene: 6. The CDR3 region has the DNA TGTGCCAGCAGTCGGGGACTAGCGGGAGTTGGCGAGCAGTACTTC. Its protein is CASSRGLAGVGEQYF.

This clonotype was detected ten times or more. CDR3 sequence (DNA): TGCGCCAGCAGCTTGTACCAGACTACTGAAGCTTTCTTT. Its translation: CASSLYQTTEAFF. The chain carries TRBV5-1 and TRBJ1-1; D uncertain. CDR1 and CDR2 from the germline V gene are SGHRS and YFSETQ. Trimming removed 1 base from V and 5 bases from J, with 9 bases in between. This CDR3 is built from 13 residues.

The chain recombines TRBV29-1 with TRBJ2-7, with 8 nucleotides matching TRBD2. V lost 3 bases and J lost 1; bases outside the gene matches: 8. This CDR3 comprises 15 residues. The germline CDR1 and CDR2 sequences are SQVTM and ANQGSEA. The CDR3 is CSVEGQAGASYEQYF. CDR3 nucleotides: TGCAGCGTTGAGGGCCAAGCGGGAGCTTCCTACGAGCAGTACTTC.

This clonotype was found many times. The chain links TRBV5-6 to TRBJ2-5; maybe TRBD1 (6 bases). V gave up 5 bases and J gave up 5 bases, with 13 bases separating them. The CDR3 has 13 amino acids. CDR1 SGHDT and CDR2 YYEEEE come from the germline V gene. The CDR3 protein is CASRHQGWETQYF. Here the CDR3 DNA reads TGTGCCAGCAGACACCAGGGGTGGGAGACCCAGTACTTC.

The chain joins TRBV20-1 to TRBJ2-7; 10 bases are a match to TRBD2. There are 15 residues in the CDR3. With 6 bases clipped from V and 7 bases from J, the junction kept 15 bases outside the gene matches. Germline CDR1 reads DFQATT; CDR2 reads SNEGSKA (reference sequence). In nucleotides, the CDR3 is TGCAGTGCAGGTTTAGCGGGGGGCCACTACGGGGAGCAGTACTTC. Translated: CSAGLAGGHYGEQYF.

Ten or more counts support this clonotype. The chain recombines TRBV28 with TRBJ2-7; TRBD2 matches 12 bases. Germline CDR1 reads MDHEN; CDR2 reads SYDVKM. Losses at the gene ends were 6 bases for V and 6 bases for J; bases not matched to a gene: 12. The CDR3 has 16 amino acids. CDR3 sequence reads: CASSPARLAGVFEQYF. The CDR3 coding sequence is TGTGCCAGCAGCCCCGCCCGACTAGCGGGAGTTTTCGAGCAGTACTTC. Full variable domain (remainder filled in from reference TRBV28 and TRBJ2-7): DVKVTQSSRYLVKRTGEKVFLECVQDMDHENMFWYRQDPGLGLRLIYFSYDVKMKEKGDIPEGYSVSREKKERFSLILESASTNQTSMYLCASSPARLAGVFEQYFGPGTRLTVT.

The CDR3: CASSLQGYTDTQYF. The CDR3 region has the DNA TGTGCCAGCAGCTTGCAAGGGTACACAGATACGCAGTATTTT. This rearrangement joins TRBV11-2 to TRBJ2-3; D ambiguous. V was cut by 3 bases and J by 2 bases, with 9 bases left in between. CDR3 length: 14 amino acids. From germline, CDR1 is SGHAT and CDR2 FQNNGV. The whole variable domain, filled in from reference TRBV11-2 and TRBJ2-3, reads EAGVAQSPRYKIIEKRQSVAFWCNPISGHATLYWYQQILGQGPKLLIQFQNNGVVDDSQLPKDRFSAERLKGVDSTLKIQPAKLEDSAVYLCASSLQGYTDTQYFGPGTRLTVL.

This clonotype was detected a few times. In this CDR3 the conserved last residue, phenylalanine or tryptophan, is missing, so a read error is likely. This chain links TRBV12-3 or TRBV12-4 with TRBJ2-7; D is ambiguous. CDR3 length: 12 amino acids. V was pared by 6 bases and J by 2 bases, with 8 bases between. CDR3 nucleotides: TGTGCCAGCAGCCCTGGACCCTACGAGCAGTACCTC. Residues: CASSPGPYEQYL.

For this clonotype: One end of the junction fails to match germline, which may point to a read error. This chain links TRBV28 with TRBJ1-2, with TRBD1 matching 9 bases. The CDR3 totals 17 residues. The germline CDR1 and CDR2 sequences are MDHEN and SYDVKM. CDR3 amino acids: CASSSPAPGTGPYGHTF. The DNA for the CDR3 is TGTGCCAGCAGTTCTCCGGCCCCCGGGACAGGGCCCTATGGCCACACCTTC.

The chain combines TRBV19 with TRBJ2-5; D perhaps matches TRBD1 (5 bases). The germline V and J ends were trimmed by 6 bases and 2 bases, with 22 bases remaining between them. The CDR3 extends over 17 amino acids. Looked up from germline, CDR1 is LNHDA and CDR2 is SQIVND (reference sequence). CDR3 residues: CASSHVYPGRTQETQYF. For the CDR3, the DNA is TGTGCCAGTAGCCACGTCTACCCCGGGCGGACACAAGAGACCCAGTACTTC.

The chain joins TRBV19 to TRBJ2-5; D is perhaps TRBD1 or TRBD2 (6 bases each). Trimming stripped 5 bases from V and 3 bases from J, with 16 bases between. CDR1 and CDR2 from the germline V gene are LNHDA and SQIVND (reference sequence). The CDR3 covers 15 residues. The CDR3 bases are TGTGCCAGTAGTCTAATCGGGGGCAAGAAAGAGACCCAGTACTTC. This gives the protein CASSLIGGKKETQYF. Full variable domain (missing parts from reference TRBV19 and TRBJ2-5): DGGITQSPKYLFRKEGQNVTLSCEQNLNHDAMYWYRQDPGQGLRLIYYSQIVNDFQKGDIAEGYSVSREKKESFPLTVTSAQKNPTAFYLCASSLIGGKKETQYFGPGTRLLVL.

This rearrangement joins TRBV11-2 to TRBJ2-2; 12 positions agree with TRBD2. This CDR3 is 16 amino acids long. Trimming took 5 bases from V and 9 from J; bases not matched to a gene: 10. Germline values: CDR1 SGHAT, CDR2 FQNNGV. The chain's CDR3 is CASSQRLAGVSWELFF. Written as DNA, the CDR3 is TGTGCCAGCAGCCAACGACTAGCGGGAGTTTCCTGGGAGCTGTTTTTT.

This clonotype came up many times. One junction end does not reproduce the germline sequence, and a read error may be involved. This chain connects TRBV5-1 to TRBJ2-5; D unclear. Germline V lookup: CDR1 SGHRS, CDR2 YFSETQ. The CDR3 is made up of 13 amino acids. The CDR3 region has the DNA TGCGCCAGTAGCTCAACCTTACAAGAGACCCAGTACTTC. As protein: CASSSTLQETQYF.

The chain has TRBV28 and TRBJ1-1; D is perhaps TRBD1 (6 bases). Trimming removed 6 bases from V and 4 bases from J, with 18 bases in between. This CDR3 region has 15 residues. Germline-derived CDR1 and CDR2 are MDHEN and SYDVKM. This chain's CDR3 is CASRPPQGSGTEAFF. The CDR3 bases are TGTGCCAGCAGGCCTCCCCAGGGGTCTGGCACTGAAGCTTTCTTT.

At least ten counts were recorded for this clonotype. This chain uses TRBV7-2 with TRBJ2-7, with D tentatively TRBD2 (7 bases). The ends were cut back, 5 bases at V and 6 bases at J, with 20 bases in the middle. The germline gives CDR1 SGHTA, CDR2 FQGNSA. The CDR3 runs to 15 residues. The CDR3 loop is CASSPEGGYSGEQYF. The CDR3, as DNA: TGTGCCAGCAGCCCAGAGGGGGGGTATTCAGGCGAGCAGTACTTC. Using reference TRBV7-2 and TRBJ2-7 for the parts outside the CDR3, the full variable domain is GAGVSQSPSNKVTEKGKDVELRCDPISGHTALYWYRQSLGQGLEFLIYFQGNSAPDKSGLPSDRFSAERTGGSVSTLTIQRTQQEDSAVYLCASSPEGGYSGEQYFGPGTRLTVT.

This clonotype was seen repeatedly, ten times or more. The CDR3 DNA reads as TGTGCCTGGAGTGGGGCCAGCCCCTACGAGCAGTACTTC. Translated: CAWSGASPYEQYF. J is TRBJ2-7 and V is TRBV30, with D hard to call. With 1 base removed from V and 2 bases from J, the gap between germline ends came to 9 bases. This CDR3 region has 13 residues. Per the germline V gene, CDR1 is GTSNPN and CDR2 is SVGIG (reference sequence).

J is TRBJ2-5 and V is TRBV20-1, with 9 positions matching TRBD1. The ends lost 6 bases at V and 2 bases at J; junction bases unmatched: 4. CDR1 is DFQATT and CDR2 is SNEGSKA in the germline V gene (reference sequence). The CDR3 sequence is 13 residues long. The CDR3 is CSARQGGQETQYF. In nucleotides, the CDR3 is TGCAGTGCAAGACAGGGGGGACAAGAGACCCAGTACTTC.

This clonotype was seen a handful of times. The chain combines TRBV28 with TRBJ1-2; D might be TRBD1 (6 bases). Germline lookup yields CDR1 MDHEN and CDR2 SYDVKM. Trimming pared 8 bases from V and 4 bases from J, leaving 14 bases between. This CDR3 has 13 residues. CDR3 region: CASDPGHRYGYTF. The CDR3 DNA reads TGTGCCAGCGACCCGGGACACCGCTATGGCTACACCTTC.

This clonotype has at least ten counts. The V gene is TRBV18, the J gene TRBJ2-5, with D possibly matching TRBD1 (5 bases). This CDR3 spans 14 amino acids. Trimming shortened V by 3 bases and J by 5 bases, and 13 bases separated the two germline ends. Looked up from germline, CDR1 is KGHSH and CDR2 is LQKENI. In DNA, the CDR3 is TGTGCCAGCTCACCGGCCAGGGTTGAGGAGACCCAGTACTTC. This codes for CASSPARVEETQYF. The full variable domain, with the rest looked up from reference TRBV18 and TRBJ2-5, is NAGVMQNPRHLVRRRGQEARLRCSPMKGHSHVYWYRQLPEEGLKFMVYLQKENIIDESGMPKERFSAEFPKEGPSILRIQQVVRGDSAAYFCASSPARVEETQYFGPGTRLLVL.

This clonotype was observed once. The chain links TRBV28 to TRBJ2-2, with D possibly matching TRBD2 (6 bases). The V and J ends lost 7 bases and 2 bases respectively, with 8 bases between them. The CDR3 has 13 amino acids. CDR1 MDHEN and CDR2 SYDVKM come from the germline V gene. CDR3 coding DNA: TGTGCCAGCACTAGCGTAAACACCGGGGAGCTGTTTTTT. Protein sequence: CASTSVNTGELFF. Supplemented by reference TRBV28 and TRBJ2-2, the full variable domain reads DVKVTQSSRYLVKRTGEKVFLECVQDMDHENMFWYRQDPGLGLRLIYFSYDVKMKEKGDIPEGYSVSREKKERFSLILESASTNQTSMYLCASTSVNTGELFFGEGSRLTVL.

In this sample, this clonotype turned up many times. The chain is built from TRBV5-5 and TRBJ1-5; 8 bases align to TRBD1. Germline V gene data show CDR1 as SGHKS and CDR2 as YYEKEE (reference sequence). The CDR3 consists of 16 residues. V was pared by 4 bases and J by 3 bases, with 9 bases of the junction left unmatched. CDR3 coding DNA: TGTGCCAGCAGCACGATACAGGGGGGGAACAATCAGCCCCAGCATTTT. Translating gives CASSTIQGGNNQPQHF.

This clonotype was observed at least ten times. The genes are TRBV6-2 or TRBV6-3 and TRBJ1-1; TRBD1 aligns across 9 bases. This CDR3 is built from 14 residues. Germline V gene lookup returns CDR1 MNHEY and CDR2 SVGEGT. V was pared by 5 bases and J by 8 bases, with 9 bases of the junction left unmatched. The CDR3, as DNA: TGTGCCAGCAGTAGAACCGGGACAGGGAACGAAGCTTTCTTT. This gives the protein CASSRTGTGNEAFF.

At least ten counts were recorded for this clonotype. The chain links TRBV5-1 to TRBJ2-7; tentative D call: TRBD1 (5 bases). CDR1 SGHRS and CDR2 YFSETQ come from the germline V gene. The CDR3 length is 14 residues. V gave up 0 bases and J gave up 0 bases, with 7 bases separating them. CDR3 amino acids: CASSLGGLSYEQYF. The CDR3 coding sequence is TGCGCCAGCAGCTTGGGGGGCCTCTCCTACGAGCAGTACTTC.